The 27 T cell receptor beta chains below were found in one sample sequenced in a study of blood T cell repertoires in COVID-19. Assay used: immunoSEQ multiplex PCR; TCRdb lists only in-frame clones, some missing. The sample shows about 85,000 clones, roughly 88% of them seen only once. Sequences were obtained from peripheral blood. These TCRs come from a woman older than 75 with acute or convalescent COVID-19.

This chain joins TRBV9 and TRBJ1-2; D perhaps matches TRBD1 (5 bases). The CDR3 has 13 amino acids. Looked up from germline, CDR1 is SGDLS and CDR2 is YYNGEE. Trimming took off 1 base at V and 2 bases at J, with 6 bases between the two ends. The CDR3 DNA reads TGTGCCAGCAGCGTATGGGGCAACTATGGCTACACCTTC. It yields the protein CASSVWGNYGYTF.

The chain carries TRBV10-1 and TRBJ2-2, with 12 positions matching TRBD1. CDR1 WNHNN and CDR2 SYGVQD come from the germline V gene (reference sequence). The CDR3 totals 17 residues. With V trimmed by 5 bases and J by 7 bases, 11 bases remained unmatched. DNA for the CDR3: TGCGCCAGCAGTCGAACCGGGACAGGGGGCCGGGGCGGGGAGCTGTTTTTT. Amino acid sequence: CASSRTGTGGRGGELFF.

This chain connects TRBV11-2 to TRBJ2-3, with 10 nucleotides matching TRBD2. V lost 5 bases, J lost 8 bases, and 10 bases stayed unmatched. The CDR3 runs to 15 residues. CDR1 is SGHAT and CDR2 is FQNNGV in the germline V gene. This CDR3 reads CASSQRMVAGGTQYF. For the CDR3, the DNA is TGTGCCAGCAGCCAAAGGATGGTAGCGGGGGGTACGCAGTATTTT.

The chain joins TRBV30 to TRBJ1-5, with D perhaps TRBD1 (5 bases). CDR1 and CDR2 from the germline V gene are GTSNPN and SVGIG (reference sequence). The CDR3 sequence is 15 residues long. V was trimmed by 2 bases and J by 0 bases, leaving 11 bases between them. The CDR3 nucleotides are TGTGCCTGGAGTTTAGGACACAGTAGCAATCAGCCCCAGCATTTT. The encoded protein is CAWSLGHSSNQPQHF.

V is TRBV5-6 and J is TRBJ2-1; TRBD2 might be the D (6 bases). The CDR3 has 11 amino acids. Germline V CDR1 and CDR2: SGHDT, YYEEEE. V was trimmed by 7 bases and J by 10 bases, leaving 12 bases between them. CDR3 in DNA: TGTGCCAGCTCGCCGGGGGAAGAGCAGTTCTTC. Residues: CASSPGEEQFF.

The CDR3 DNA reads TGTGCCAGTAGTACCACGACAGGGAATAGCAATCAGCCCCAGCATTTT. Translation: CASSTTTGNSNQPQHF. The chain couples TRBV19 to TRBJ1-5, with 7 nucleotides matching TRBD1. V trimming: 4 bases; J trimming: 0 bases; junction bases outside the gene matches: 6. Germline CDR1 and CDR2: LNHDA and SQIVND (reference sequence). CDR3 length: 16 residues.

This clone has a handful of counts. The J gene is TRBJ2-5, the V gene TRBV14; D is unresolved. V gave up 3 bases and J gave up 1 base, with 6 bases separating them. Germline CDR1 reads SGHDN; CDR2 reads FVKESK. This CDR3 has 13 amino acids. Here the CDR3 reads CASSHDFQETQYF. The CDR3 DNA is TGTGCCAGCAGCCACGACTTCCAAGAGACCCAGTACTTC. Full variable domain (outside the CDR3, taken from reference TRBV14 and TRBJ2-5): EAGVTQFPSHSVIEKGQTVTLRCDPISGHDNLYWYRRVMGKEIKFLLHFVKESKQDESGMPNNRFLAERTGGTYSTLKVQPAELEDSGVYFCASSHDFQETQYFGPGTRLLVL.

The chain uses TRBV6-5 and TRBJ2-1; 8 bases map to TRBD2. CDR3 length: 15 amino acids. Per germline, CDR1 MNHEY and CDR2 SVGAGI. V lost 6 bases, J lost 5 bases, and 9 bases stayed unmatched. The CDR3 DNA sequence: TGTGCCAGCAGGGGTTGGAAAGCGGGAGACAATGAGCAGTTCTTC. Protein: CASRGWKAGDNEQFF.

This clone was observed a handful of times. Here the CDR3 DNA reads TGCGCCAGCAGCTTTACAGGGAGCGGGGAGCTGTTTTTT. Translated, it gives CASSFTGSGELFF. V is TRBV5-1 and J is TRBJ2-2; maybe TRBD1 (6 bases). This CDR3 spans 13 amino acids. Trimming removed 2 bases from V and 7 bases from J, with 9 bases in between. From germline, CDR1 is SGHRS and CDR2 YFSETQ.

This sequence joins TRBV10-1 and TRBJ2-3; 8 bases match TRBD2. CDR1 and CDR2 from the germline V gene are WNHNN and SYGVQD (reference sequence). J was trimmed by 2 bases and V by 8 bases; bases with no gene match: 18. The CDR3 sequence is 18 residues long. The CDR3 here is CASFERGTSTNSTDTQYF. Here the CDR3 DNA reads TGCGCCAGCTTCGAGCGGGGGACCTCCACGAACTCCACAGATACGCAGTATTTT.

V gene TRBV9 combines with J gene TRBJ2-1, with 15 bases matching TRBD2. The V gene end was trimmed by 3 bases and the J gene end by 8 bases; junction bases not matched to a gene: 0. The V gene's germline CDR1 is SGDLS and CDR2 YYNGEE. This CDR3 is built from 14 residues. The CDR3 DNA reads TGTGCCAGCAGCGGGACTAGCGGGAGGGATGAGCAGTTCTTC. Encoded protein: CASSGTSGRDEQFF.

This rearrangement joins TRBV3-1 (or the pseudogene TRBV3-2) to TRBJ2-1; 10 positions agree with TRBD2. The J segment lost 2 bases and the V segment lost 4 bases, leaving 8 bases of the junction unmatched. The CDR3 consists of 17 residues. CDR1 LGHDT and CDR2 YNNKEL come from the germline V gene (reference sequence). CDR3 in amino acids: CASSRVPTSGPYNEQFF. CDR3 sequence (DNA): TGTGCCAGCAGCCGTGTTCCGACTAGCGGGCCCTACAATGAGCAGTTCTTC.

This clone occurred once. The chain links TRBV5-1 to TRBJ1-2; the D gene is possibly TRBD1 (6 bases). Germline CDR1 and CDR2: SGHRS and YFSETQ. The length of the CDR3 is 14 residues. Trimming cost V 4 bases and J 3 bases, with 13 bases left between them. The CDR3 reads CASSPRQADYGYTF. The CDR3 DNA sequence: TGCGCCAGCAGCCCCAGACAGGCGGACTATGGCTACACCTTC.

The rearrangement links TRBV9 to TRBJ1-6, with D perhaps TRBD1 (5 bases). Looked up from germline, CDR1 is SGDLS and CDR2 is YYNGEE. Between the trimmed V and J ends, which lost 5 bases and 11 bases, there was a span of 29 bases. The CDR3 is 18 amino acids. In DNA form, the CDR3 reads TGTGCCAGCAGGGGCGGCCCGGGGGAGACCGTAGCGGGGGCACCCCTCCACTTT. The encoded protein is CASRGGPGETVAGAPLHF. Full variable domain (missing parts from reference TRBV9 and TRBJ1-6): DSGVTQTPKHLITATGQRVTLRCSPRSGDLSVYWYQQSLDQGLQFLIQYYNGEERAKGNILERFSAQQFPDLHSELNLSSLELGDSALYFCASRGGPGETVAGAPLHFGNGTRLTVT.

The V call is TRBV19, the J call TRBJ2-2; TRBD2 matches at 9 bases. Trimming at V came to 3 bases and at J to 4 bases, leaving 6 bases not matched to a gene. Germline V gene lookup returns CDR1 LNHDA and CDR2 SQIVND (reference sequence). CDR3 length: 16 residues. CDR3 coding DNA: TGTGCCAGTAGTATGAGAGCGGGAGGTCTCACCGGGGAGCTGTTTTTT. Translation: CASSMRAGGLTGELFF.

The rearrangement uses TRBV6-1 and TRBJ2-3; D perhaps matches TRBD2 (6 bases). CDR1 is MNHNS, CDR2 SASEGT, per germline. This CDR3 is built from 16 residues. V was trimmed by 2 bases and J by 0 bases, leaving 12 bases between them. The CDR3 spells CASSETLGGSTDTQYF. The CDR3 DNA follows: TGTGCCAGCAGTGAAACCCTCGGGGGAAGCACAGATACGCAGTATTTT.

The chain recombines TRBV12-5 with TRBJ1-2; 8 bases map to TRBD1. Germline V lookup: CDR1 LGHNT, CDR2 FRNRAP. The ends lost 3 bases at V and 6 bases at J; junction bases unmatched: 9. There are 15 residues in the CDR3. CDR3 DNA sequence: TGTGCTAGTGGTTTAAACAGGGGGAGGTCCCATGGCTACACCTTC. Its protein is CASGLNRGRSHGYTF.

The chain uses TRBV5-1 and TRBJ1-4; 11 bases fit TRBD1. The CDR3 runs to 17 residues. The V segment lost 3 bases and the J segment 7 bases; nucleotides outside the gene matches: 11. Germline lookup yields CDR1 SGHRS and CDR2 YFSETQ. The CDR3 loop reads CASSSYPGQGEVEKLFF. Written as DNA, the CDR3 is TGCGCCAGCAGCTCCTACCCGGGACAGGGGGAAGTTGAAAAACTGTTTTTT.

The chain couples TRBV6-2 or TRBV6-3 to TRBJ2-3; TRBD1 might be the D (5 bases). V was shortened by 4 bases and J by 3 bases, with 8 bases between the two germline ends. CDR1 MNHEY and CDR2 SVGEGT come from the germline V gene. The CDR3 covers 13 residues. CDR3 region: CASSFDSTDTQYF. CDR3 in DNA: TGTGCCAGCAGTTTTGACAGTACAGATACGCAGTATTTT.

This clone was observed once. DNA for the CDR3: TGTGCCAGCAGTCGGACTAGCGCCTACGAGCAGTACTTC. Amino acids: CASSRTSAYEQYF. The chain recombines TRBV3-1 (or the pseudogene TRBV3-2) with TRBJ2-7; 9 bases align to TRBD2. Germline V gene data show CDR1 as LGHDT and CDR2 as YNNKEL (reference sequence). The CDR3 contains 13 residues. The V segment lost 6 bases and the J segment 2 bases; nucleotides outside the gene matches: 2.

This chain joins TRBV2 and TRBJ2-2; D might be TRBD2 (6 bases). The CDR3 spans 15 residues. Trimming removed 6 bases from V and 5 bases from J, with 16 bases in between. Germline CDR1 SNHLY, CDR2 FYNNEI. The CDR3 DNA sequence: TGTGCCAGCAGGAGGACTACCCTGAGGACCGGGGAGCTGTTTTTT. As protein: CASRRTTLRTGELFF.

This clone was counted once. The rearrangement links TRBV19 to TRBJ2-2; D perhaps matches TRBD2 (6 bases). V was shortened by 4 bases and J by 1 base, with 13 bases between the two germline ends. The CDR3 is 16 residues long. Per the germline V gene, CDR1 is LNHDA and CDR2 is SQIVND (reference sequence). The CDR3 is CASSRGDWQNTGELFF. The CDR3 bases are TGTGCCAGTAGTAGGGGGGACTGGCAGAACACCGGGGAGCTGTTTTTT.

The chain links TRBV5-1 to TRBJ2-1; D might be TRBD1 (7 bases). Trimming shortened V by 2 bases and J by 15 bases, and 27 bases separated the two germline ends. The CDR3 contains 16 residues. Germline assignment: CDR1 SGHRS and CDR2 YFSETQ. CDR3 sequence (DNA): TGCGCCAGCAGCTTCCCCAGGGGGGAATGGGGCTCCTTCTTGTTCTTC. It encodes CASSFPRGEWGSFLFF. The full variable domain, with the rest looked up from reference TRBV5-1 and TRBJ2-1, is KAGVTQTPRYLIKTRGQQVTLSCSPISGHRSVSWYQQTPGQGLQFLFEYFSETQRNKGNFPGRFSGRQFSNSRSEMNVSTLELGDSALYLCASSFPRGEWGSFLFFGPGTRLTVL.

V gene TRBV13 combines with J gene TRBJ2-7, with 8 positions matching TRBD2. From germline, CDR1 is PRHDT and CDR2 FYEKMQ (reference sequence). This CDR3 has 17 residues. V lost 5 bases, J lost 2 bases, and 14 bases stayed unmatched. The CDR3 reads CASSTASRGSGTYEQYF. For the CDR3, the DNA is TGTGCCAGCAGCACAGCCTCTCGTGGTAGCGGGACCTACGAGCAGTACTTC.

The rearrangement uses TRBV6-5 and TRBJ2-3; the match to TRBD1 covers 7 bases. Germline V lookup: CDR1 MNHEY, CDR2 SVGAGI. J gave up 4 bases and V 9 bases, and 13 bases lay outside the gene matches. This CDR3 region has 15 residues. CDR3 nucleotide sequence: TGTGCCAGTGTTGCACAGGGGCTGGACTCAGATACGCAGTATTTT. Encoded protein: CASVAQGLDSDTQYF.

V usage is TRBV21-1 and J usage is TRBJ1-1. TRBV21-1 corresponds to a pseudogene. The CDR3 runs to 13 residues. CDR3 bases: TGTGCCAGCGCCACGGGGGATGCCACTGAAGCTTTCTTT. Encoded protein: CASATGDATEAFF.

The rearrangement uses TRBV20-1 and TRBJ2-3; D is unresolved. The CDR3 is 10 amino acids. The V end lost 6 bases, the J end lost 3 bases, and 4 bases lay between the germline ends. Germline loops: CDR1 DFQATT, CDR2 SNEGSKA (reference sequence). For the CDR3, the DNA is TGCAGTGCACAGACAGATACGCAGTATTTT. Translated: CSAQTDTQYF.